This T cell receptor beta chain was sequenced during a study of monozygotic twins with inflammatory bowel disease. The study subjected TCRalpha and TCRbeta cDNA to two nested PCRs of approximately 16 and 9 cycles. TCRdb re-called the 5' RACE reads and catalogs CDR3 proteins one per entry, DNA excluded. Seen in this sample are more than 350,000 distinct CDR3 sequences; the ten most common clones hold around 2.4%. Germline V CDR1 and CDR2: SGDLS, YYNGEE. There are 15 residues in the CDR3. For every donor, one blood sample of approximately 2.6 ml was drawn. Sequencing was done on a sample of blood. The chain has TRBV9 and TRBJ2-7; TCRdb designates TRBD2, a call that cannot be tested without DNA. The receptor was isolated from a human donor with ulcerative colitis or Crohn's disease, or a healthy co-twin of an affected twin (not recorded which). The CDR3: CASQKRDGQSYEQYF.